This paragraph reports one TCR beta chain. Its cognate antigen is unknown. Trimming took 5 bases from V and 2 from J; bases not matched to a gene: 9. CDR1 SGHVS and CDR2 FNYEAQ come from the germline V gene. The length of the CDR3 is 16 residues. This sample is part of a study of T cell responses to AZD1222 COVID-19 vaccine. The method was immunoSEQ multiplex PCR; TCRdb's version includes in-frame clones alone and lacks a portion of them. The sample has 70,000 to 90,000 clones, 90% seen once; the top ten hold under 4%. Findings and caveats of the study: Increases in Spike-specific TCR breadth and depth were seen after two AZD1222 doses. Seropositive AZD1222 recipients at baseline numbered only six or seven. Females made up more of the donors, who were largely white British, and clonal diversity may have come out too low.

This receptor was obtained from an adult in good health. The chain uses TRBV7-6 and TRBJ2-7; 10 bases align to TRBD1. The sample here was peripheral blood, taken on day 0 of AZD1222 vaccination. The CDR3 protein is CASSPSDRGIPYEQYF. DNA of the CDR3: TGTGCCAGCAGCCCCTCGGACAGGGGGATCCCCTACGAGCAGTACTTC.